A single sample gave rise to the 16 T cell receptor beta chains below, sequenced in a study of T cell clonotyping in hematopoietic cell transplantation. Libraries were prepared by immunoSEQ multiplex PCR; TCRdb keeps only in-frame clonotypes and omits some of them. The sample contains roughly 38,000 clones, about 87% of which appear only once. Material for sequencing was peripheral blood mononuclear cells. The receptor set was obtained from a woman aged 40 to 55 in good health. Some clones in this sample may be carry-over from other donors' samples.

This rearrangement joins TRBV9 to TRBJ2-1; TRBD1 aligns across 9 bases. V lost 2 bases and J lost 4; bases outside the gene matches: 4. The CDR3 length is 15 residues. Germline loops: CDR1 SGDLS, CDR2 YYNGEE. The DNA of the CDR3 is TGTGCCAGCAGCGTGTCCGGGACAGGGTACAATGAGCAGTTCTTC. This sequence encodes CASSVSGTGYNEQFF.

V is TRBV7-6 and J is TRBJ2-3; 7 bases agree with TRBD1. The V segment lost 5 bases and the J segment 2 bases; nucleotides outside the gene matches: 4. Germline-derived CDR1 and CDR2 are SGHVS and FNYEAQ. This CDR3 spans 14 amino acids. CDR3 bases: TGTGCCAGCAGCCTAGGGACAGTCACAGATACGCAGTATTTT. Protein product: CASSLGTVTDTQYF. The full variable domain, with the rest looked up from reference TRBV7-6 and TRBJ2-3, is GAGVSQSPRYKVTKRGQDVALRCDPISGHVSLYWYRQALGQGPEFLTYFNYEAQQDKSGLPNDRFSAERPEGSISTLTIQRTEQRDSAMYRCASSLGTVTDTQYFGPGTRLTVL.

V usage is TRBV4-1 and J usage is TRBJ2-7, with 11 bases lining up with TRBD1. This CDR3 has 19 amino acids. The V gene's germline CDR1 is MGHRA and CDR2 YSYEKL. V was clipped by 4 bases and J by 0 bases; unmatched bases: 14. The CDR3 coding sequence is TGCGCCAGCAGCCCCCGGACAGGGGGCGCCTCCGGTGGCTCCTACGAGCAGTACTTC. It specifies CASSPRTGGASGGSYEQYF.

The chain has TRBV15 and TRBJ2-3; 8 bases map to TRBD2. Losses at the gene ends were 5 bases for V and 5 bases for J; bases not matched to a gene: 6. There are 14 residues in the CDR3. The germline CDR1 and CDR2 sequences are LNHNV and YYDKDF (reference sequence). The DNA of the CDR3 is TGTGCCACCAGCCGAAACCGGGGGGGAGATACGCAGTATTTT. Its protein is CATSRNRGGDTQYF. The whole variable domain, filled in from reference TRBV15 and TRBJ2-3, reads DAMVIQNPRYQVTQFGKPVTLSCSQTLNHNVMYWYQQKSSQAPKLLFHYYDKDFNNEADTPDNFQSRRPNTSFCFLDIRSPGLGDTAMYLCATSRNRGGDTQYFGPGTRLTVL.

CDR3 in amino acids: CASSLSTGDQPQHF. The DNA for the CDR3 is TGTGCCAGCTCACTTTCCACAGGAGATCAGCCCCAGCATTTT. The chain recombines TRBV18 with TRBJ1-5, with D tentatively TRBD1 (5 bases). V was shortened by 4 bases and J by 5 bases, with 12 bases between the two germline ends. The V gene's germline CDR1 is KGHSH and CDR2 LQKENI. The CDR3 contains 14 residues.

This chain uses TRBV7-2 with TRBJ2-7; 11 bases line up with TRBD1. The V and J ends lost 6 bases and 9 bases, in that order; junction bases with no gene match: 4. Germline CDR1 is SGHTA and CDR2 is FQGNSA. There are 12 residues in the CDR3. The CDR3 reads CASRGQGVVQYF. In DNA form, the CDR3 reads TGTGCCAGCAGGGGACAGGGGGTAGTGCAGTACTTC.

The gene calls are TRBV5-1 and TRBJ2-7; a possible D gene is TRBD2 (5 bases). Trimming stripped 4 bases from V and 7 bases from J, with 18 bases between. The CDR3 is 14 residues long. Germline V lookup: CDR1 SGHRS, CDR2 YFSETQ. CDR3 DNA: TGCGCCAGCAGCCCGGGGTGGTCGGGCTCTGAGCAGTACTTC. It codes for CASSPGWSGSEQYF. Variable domain in full (rest from reference TRBV5-1 and TRBJ2-7): KAGVTQTPRYLIKTRGQQVTLSCSPISGHRSVSWYQQTPGQGLQFLFEYFSETQRNKGNFPGRFSGRQFSNSRSEMNVSTLELGDSALYLCASSPGWSGSEQYFGPGTRLTVT.

The J gene is TRBJ2-7, the V gene TRBV30, with a possible D match to TRBD2 (5 bases). Per germline, CDR1 GTSNPN and CDR2 SVGIG (reference sequence). This CDR3 is built from 13 residues. Trimming shortened V by 0 bases and J by 5 bases, and 11 bases separated the two germline ends. The CDR3 region is CAWSVRLANEQYF. CDR3 sequence (DNA): TGTGCCTGGAGTGTACGGCTAGCAAACGAGCAGTACTTC.

The chain couples TRBV11-3 to TRBJ2-5, with 7 nucleotides matching TRBD2. Unmatched junction bases numbered 4, after V lost 4 bases and J lost 5 bases. CDR1 and CDR2 from the germline V gene are SGHNT and YENEEA. The CDR3 has 13 residues. The CDR3 protein is CASSWTREETQYF. In DNA form, the CDR3 reads TGTGCCAGCAGCTGGACTAGGGAGGAGACCCAGTACTTC.

This chain uses TRBV7-8 with TRBJ1-2; 10 positions match TRBD1. Germline V lookup: CDR1 SGHVS, CDR2 FQNEAQ. This CDR3 spans 15 amino acids. The trim removed 5 bases at V and 6 bases at J, leaving 9 bases unmatched. This chain's CDR3 is CASSARDRGLHGYTF. CDR3 nucleotide sequence: TGTGCCAGCAGCGCCCGGGACAGGGGCCTCCATGGCTACACCTTC.

This clone was observed once. The V gene is TRBV2, the J gene TRBJ1-1; D is uncertain. The V gene lost 6 bases and the J gene lost 8 bases, with 13 bases spanning the gap. The germline V gene has CDR1 SNHLY and CDR2 FYNNEI. The CDR3 has 12 residues. CDR3 sequence (DNA): TGTGCCAGCAGAGAGGACGGTAGGGAAGCTTTCTTT. As protein: CASREDGREAFF.

V and J are TRBV4-3 and TRBJ2-7, with 7 positions matching TRBD2. The CDR3 has 14 residues. The junction had 5 bases not matched to a gene; V was cut back by 0 bases and J by 6 bases. Per germline, CDR1 LGHNA and CDR2 YSLEER. The CDR3 sequence: CASSQDTSASEQYF. In DNA, the CDR3 is TGCGCCAGCAGCCAAGATACTAGCGCCAGCGAGCAGTACTTC.

The V and J genes are TRBV29-1 and TRBJ1-2; a weak D match, TRBD1 (6 bases). The V and J ends lost 8 bases and 8 bases respectively, with 21 bases between them. Germline assignment: CDR1 SQVTM and CDR2 ANQGSEA. The CDR3 is 13 residues long. This chain's CDR3 is CSSEPGGAGGYTF. CDR3 coding DNA: TGCAGCTCTGAGCCTGGGGGCGCAGGAGGCTACACCTTC.

V is TRBV5-1 and J is TRBJ1-1, with D perhaps TRBD1 (6 bases). V was trimmed by 3 bases and J by 7 bases, leaving 10 bases between them. The germline V gene has CDR1 SGHRS and CDR2 YFSETQ. CDR3 size: 12 residues. In DNA form, the CDR3 reads TGCGCCAGCAGCTGGCAGGGGAATGAAGCTTTCTTT. Amino acids: CASSWQGNEAFF.

This chain uses TRBV2 with TRBJ2-7, with TRBD1 identical over 10 bases. Germline loops: CDR1 SNHLY, CDR2 FYNNEI. With V trimmed by 7 bases and J by 4 bases, 10 bases remained unmatched. The CDR3 is 15 residues long. DNA of the CDR3: TGTGCCAGCAAGGACAGGGGGGCCGGCGTGTACGAGCAGTACTTC. Translated: CASKDRGAGVYEQYF.

V and J are TRBV9 and TRBJ2-5; maybe TRBD2 (5 bases). The CDR3 totals 14 residues. Deletions cut 3 bases from V and 0 bases from J, with 9 bases between. Per the germline V gene, CDR1 is SGDLS and CDR2 is YYNGEE. The CDR3 DNA reads as TGTGCCAGCAGCGCAGGACTGAACCAAGAGACCCAGTACTTC. Translated, it gives CASSAGLNQETQYF.